This T cell receptor (beta chain) came from a study of blood T cell repertoires in COVID-19. As for the study in general: Collection of acute and convalescent COVID-19 samples took place in the United States, Italy and Spain. Sample material is recorded as cDNA or gDNA derived from T cells, B-cell-depleted T cells, or PBMCs.

Per the original data handling: Amplification with reference gene primers provided the estimates of nucleated cell counts. Assay: immunoSEQ multiplex PCR; the TCRdb copy retains only in-frame clones and omits some. V and J calls and clone size are copied from that table; D and trimming were computed from the DNA. The profile shows under 150,000 clones, about 79% of them singletons. Trimming removed 10 bases from V and 7 bases from J; junction bases left unmatched: 13. CDR1 MDHEN and CDR2 SYDVKM come from the germline V gene. The CDR3 runs to 15 residues. The sequencing input was peripheral blood. The gene calls are TRBV28 and TRBJ1-6, with 7 bases lining up with TRBD1. This TCR came from a woman aged 80 or over with active or convalescent COVID-19. The CDR3 region has the DNA TGTGCCACCAAACCCCGGGACAGTAGAAATTCACCCCTCCACTTT. As protein: CATKPRDSRNSPLHF.